The entry that follows covers one T cell receptor beta chain sequence. Its antigen remains unidentified. Base qualities are missing; no much larger clone stands one base away. TCRbeta CDR3 regions were amplified from genomic DNA using the immunoSEQ Assay, a bias-controlled multiplex PCR. The authors' analysis ran thus. Within the assay, amplification of reference gene primers was used to estimate how many nucleated cells each sample contained. Sequence reads were collapsed and filtered to measure the absolute abundance of every unique TCRbeta CDR3 rearrangement. For each sample, productive Simpson clonality was calculated as the square root of Simpson's diversity index across productive rearrangements. Not all clones reach the TCRdb copy of this immuneACCESS table, which keeps in-frame sequences only. Checked studies attribute under half of the gap to unresolved V genes and leave the rest unexplained. V and J calls and clone size come straight from that table; D and trimming were deduced from the DNA. This sample comprises around 250,000 clones, roughly nine tenths of them detected only once. Together, the top ten hold under 6.5% of the sample.

The source of the sample is a study of blood T cell repertoires in COVID-19 (dated by TCRdb to 2019 to 2021). The study in broad terms: The collaborator samples originated in the United States, Italy and Spain and spanned the acute and convalescent phases of COVID-19. The repertoires were released in a freely available public database intended as a resource for research on the immune response to SARS-CoV-2. The material from the prospective study consisted of cDNA or gDNA derived from T cells, B-cell-depleted T cells, or PBMCs. Subjects who had been exposed to COVID-19, were actively infected with it, or had recovered from it provided the deeply sampled blood TCRbeta repertoires that made up the dataset. Samples were obtained from the ongoing ImmuneRACE study (first 160 participants) and from some 1,300 subjects provided by 6 global collaborators. Where available, HLA class I and class II types were obtained from metadata supplied by the sample provider rather than from assay-based typing. Sample metadata almost always included a de-identified subject ID, COVID-19 status, age in years and sex.

The collaborating institutions used their own protocols to collect whole blood in K2EDTA tubes. For TCRbeta analysis, collaborators shipped samples as frozen whole blood, isolated PBMCs, or DNA extracted from either of those sample types. Here is what the overall study found, with its caveats: Clinical and demographic metadata were provided uncurated, with the amount varying by source and participant.

CDR1 is given as SEHNR and CDR2 as FQNEAQ, both from the germline V gene (reference sequence). From its cysteine to its phenylalanine, the CDR3 spans 14 amino acids. Of all the DNA, just the CDR3 is kept, 42 bases in frame from base 1. Relative to germline, V is 6 bases shorter and J is 10 bases shorter, with 16 bases between their ends. The sequenced material came from peripheral blood. Recombination linked TRBV7-9 to TRBJ1-6, and perhaps TRBD1 as D gene, on 6 matching bases. The sequence came from a man between 60 and 75 years old with acute or convalescent COVID-19. The CDR3 protein is CASRRGAEGSPLHF. The DNA sequence is given as TGTGCCAGCAGACGGGGGGCTGAGGGATCACCCCTCCACTTT.